This T cell receptor (beta chain) was recovered during a study of cytomegalovirus exposure and HLA in healthy donors. As for the study in general: As released early, the data held 70 million to 100 million unique TCRs from HLA-typed donors. Study outcomes and limitations: In vitro confirmation showed a few CMV-associated chains to be CMV antigen specific. An analysis that was carried out later associated some 17,000 TCR beta sequences with HLA alleles at 0.05 false discovery rate. Usually a TCR sequence was rare, but some public TCRs were found in many donors.

PCR involved 60 Vbeta and 13 Jbeta primers. Using immunoSEQ multiplex PCR, the repertoire was profiled, and TCRdb retains in-frame clones only, with some absent. The sample consists of fewer than 120,000 clones, approximately 86% of them appearing once. Note on this clone: Its antigen remains unknown.

This TCR was recovered from a man aged 35-49 years in good health and CMV-seronegative. The sequenced sample was PBMCs.

The CDR3 DNA is TGTGCCAGCTCACAAACACCCACAGGGTTCATGAACACTGAAGCTTTCTTT. Protein sequence: CASSQTPTGFMNTEAFF. The J gene is TRBJ1-1, the V gene TRBV18; D possibly corresponds to TRBD1 (6 bases). This CDR3 contains 17 residues. Trimming stripped 4 bases from V and 0 bases from J, with 18 bases between. The germline V gene encodes CDR1 KGHSH and CDR2 LQKENI. The variable domain in full, completed from reference TRBV18 and TRBJ1-1, reads NAGVMQNPRHLVRRRGQEARLRCSPMKGHSHVYWYRQLPEEGLKFMVYLQKENIIDESGMPKERFSAEFPKEGPSILRIQQVVRGDSAAYFCASSQTPTGFMNTEAFFGQGTRLTVV.